One and the same sample provided the 7 T cell receptor beta chains below, sequenced in a study of T cell repertoires in cytomegalovirus infection (dated by TCRdb to between 2018 and 2020). TCRdb names Illumina HiSeq 1500 as the instrument used. The public sequencing data were trimmed at Q25 with fastp and processed into clonotypes with MiXCR by TCRdb, which kept only in-frame beta chains. Merged by CDR3 protein, the rows form single entries marked with the most common genes and DNA. A total of 65,000 to 90,000 distinct CDR3 sequences appear in this sample, 4% of them only once. The ten top clones hold about 20% of the sample. The specimen was PBMCs. The receptors were gathered from a human donor in good health (CMV status not recorded). Some clones in this sample may be carry-over from other donors' samples.

This clonotype was recorded at least ten times. This sequence joins TRBV7-2 and TRBJ1-1, with unresolved D. The CDR3 contains 13 residues. Trimming took 5 bases from V and 0 from J, leaving 7 bases between them. CDR1 is SGHTA, CDR2 FQGNSA, per germline. CDR3 amino acids: CASSERMNTEAFF. CDR3 DNA: TGTGCCAGCAGCGAACGGATGAACACTGAAGCTTTCTTT.

This clonotype was picked up many times. The chain is built from TRBV7-2 and TRBJ2-7; maybe TRBD2 (5 bases). Germline V gene lookup returns CDR1 SGHTA and CDR2 FQGNSA. Trimming took off 5 bases at V and 2 bases at J, with 13 bases between the two ends. The CDR3 loop spans 14 amino acids. In DNA, the CDR3 is TGTGCCAGCAGCCCGGGCGGGCATACCTACGAGCAGTACTTC. This codes for CASSPGGHTYEQYF.

This clonotype was seen many times. The chain recombines TRBV28 with TRBJ1-6; no reliable D call. CDR1 and CDR2 from the germline V gene are MDHEN and SYDVKM. The CDR3 has 14 amino acids. The V end was cut by 3 bases, the J end by 7 bases, with 10 bases between. The DNA for the CDR3 is TGTGCCAGCAGTTTTCGACCGCCGAATTCACCCCTCCACTTT. As protein: CASSFRPPNSPLHF.

This clonotype was seen at least ten times. The chain links TRBV7-9 to TRBJ1-5; a weak D match, TRBD1 (6 bases). The germline V and J ends were trimmed by 5 bases and 3 bases, with 17 bases remaining between them. The CDR3 extends over 16 amino acids. The germline V gene has CDR1 SEHNR and CDR2 FQNEAQ (reference sequence). In nucleotides, the CDR3 is TGTGCCAGCAGCCAAGGATCAGGGGTTGACAATCAGCCCCAGCATTTT. This translates into CASSQGSGVDNQPQHF.

This clonotype was found many times. This chain links TRBV19 with TRBJ1-5, with a weak D call TRBD1 (6 bases). CDR3 length: 14 amino acids. Germline CDR1 reads LNHDA; CDR2 reads SQIVND (reference sequence). Trimming cost V 3 bases and J 1 base, with 7 bases left between them. The CDR3, as DNA: TGTGCCAGTAGTATTGGGACAAGCAATCAGCCCCAGCATTTT. This codes for CASSIGTSNQPQHF.

This clonotype was seen repeatedly, ten times or more. The V and J genes are TRBV7-9 and TRBJ1-3, with 8 bases lining up with TRBD1. The CDR3 extends over 18 amino acids. Germline CDR1 and CDR2: SEHNR and FQNEAQ (reference sequence). The V gene end was trimmed by 1 base and the J gene end by 4 bases; junction bases not matched to a gene: 12. The CDR3 sequence is CASSLEGAWTGRGNTIYF. CDR3 bases: TGTGCCAGCAGCTTAGAGGGCGCCTGGACAGGGCGAGGAAACACCATATATTTT.

This clonotype was recorded many times. The chain links TRBV7-2 to TRBJ1-2, with D hard to call. The CDR3 has 12 amino acids. Trimming took off 5 bases at V and 8 bases at J, with 12 bases between the two ends. CDR1 and CDR2 from the germline V gene are SGHTA and FQGNSA. DNA of the CDR3: TGTGCCAGCAGCACGGACGGTGGCGGCTACACCTTC. This codes for CASSTDGGGYTF.